The TCR beta chain described here comes from a study of graft-versus-host responses after intestinal transplantation. Turning to the study itself: Transplant types were multivisceral, liver-intestinal, or isolated intestinal. Every one of the recipients received anti-thymocyte globulin induction and afterwards took tacrolimus and steroids for three to four years.

Measured with immunoSEQ multiplex PCR; TCRdb has only the in-frame clones, and not every one. The sample has some 45,000 clones; roughly 95% are singletons. Concerning this clone: Its matching antigen is unknown.

V was shortened by 0 bases and J by 4 bases, with 10 bases between the two germline ends. Germline CDR1 MDHEN, CDR2 SYDVKM. The CDR3 is 14 amino acids. Points from the study as a whole: Peak circulating GvH clone levels were associated with early post-transplant HvG declines. GvH clones occurred in recipient marrow; some first appeared in ileum or blood.

The chain is built from TRBV28 and TRBJ2-7; tentatively, D is TRBD2 (6 bases). The source was PBMCs, collected around 350 days after intestinal transplant. The receptor comes from a human patient who received an intestinal transplant, so some T cells may come from the graft donor. CDR3 nucleotide sequence: TGTGCCAGCAGTTTATGGATCGGGGGTTACGAGCAGTACTTC. Translation gives CASSLWIGGYEQYF.